A single sample gave rise to the 22 T cell receptor beta chains below, sequenced in a study of blood T cell repertoires in COVID-19. Libraries were prepared by immunoSEQ multiplex PCR; TCRdb keeps only in-frame clonotypes and omits some of them. The sample has about 79,000 clones, roughly 90% seen once. Sequencing input: peripheral blood. The receptors were gathered from a man aged 50-59 years with active COVID-19.

The chain is built from TRBV28 and TRBJ2-2; 7 bases are shared with TRBD1. V gave up 6 bases and J gave up 2 bases; unmatched junction bases: 9. CDR1 MDHEN and CDR2 SYDVKM come from the germline V gene. CDR3 size: 16 residues. The CDR3 bases are TGTGCCAGCAGACTTAGGGGGACAGTAAACACCGGGGAGCTGTTTTTT. Amino acid sequence: CASRLRGTVNTGELFF.

The chain couples TRBV12-3 or TRBV12-4 to TRBJ1-6, with D possibly being TRBD1 (6 bases). Between the trimmed V and J ends, which lost 7 bases and 9 bases, there was a span of 10 bases. CDR3 length: 12 amino acids. CDR3 residues: CASKEGVSPLHF. CDR3 nucleotide sequence: TGTGCCAGCAAAGAGGGGGTTTCACCCCTCCACTTT.

Here the CDR3 reads CASSLPTGGSGGYTF. The CDR3 coding sequence is TGTGCCAGCAGCTTACCCACAGGGGGATCTGGTGGCTACACCTTC. The chain combines TRBV7-9 with TRBJ1-2; 8 nucleotides match TRBD1. This CDR3 is 15 amino acids long. The trim removed 2 bases at V and 7 bases at J, leaving 9 bases unmatched. Germline assignment: CDR1 SEHNR and CDR2 FQNEAQ (reference sequence).

V usage is TRBV7-2 and J usage is TRBJ1-2, with 8 bases identical to TRBD1. The CDR3 consists of 14 residues. Unmatched junction bases numbered 4, after V lost 5 bases and J lost 2 bases. Germline CDR1 is SGHTA and CDR2 is FQGNSA. The CDR3 coding sequence is TGTGCCAGCAGCGCGCGACAGGGGAACTATGGCTACACCTTC. Its protein is CASSARQGNYGYTF.

CDR3 coding DNA: TGTGCCAGCAGTGAGCGGGGTGGGAATTCACCCCTCCACTTT. Protein product: CASSERGGNSPLHF. The chain carries TRBV25-1 and TRBJ1-6; D remains unclear. Germline V lookup: CDR1 MGHDK, CDR2 SYGVNS. V lost 3 bases and J 7 bases, leaving 10 bases between the germline ends. The CDR3 length is 14 residues.

The chain combines TRBV18 with TRBJ1-2, with 7 bases lining up with TRBD1. The CDR3 runs 14 residues. V lost 4 bases and J lost 8; bases outside the gene matches: 10. Germline-derived CDR1 and CDR2 are KGHSH and LQKENI. The CDR3 DNA sequence: TGTGCCAGCTCACTTTTAGACAGGGATGGAGGCTACACCTTC. This gives the protein CASSLLDRDGGYTF.

The V gene is TRBV6-6, the J gene TRBJ1-1; unclear D gene. The V end was cut by 5 bases, the J end by 0 bases, with 4 bases between. The length of the CDR3 is 12 residues. Germline CDR1 and CDR2: MNHNY and SVGAGI (reference sequence). Written as DNA, the CDR3 is TGTGCCAGCAGTCACATGAACACTGAAGCTTTCTTT. Protein sequence: CASSHMNTEAFF.

The chain uses TRBV7-6 and TRBJ1-3; tentative D call: TRBD1 (6 bases). The CDR3 totals 15 residues. Germline V gives CDR1 SGHVS, CDR2 FNYEAQ. Trimming left V 1 base short and J 4 bases short, with 11 bases between. For the CDR3, the DNA is TGTGCCAGCAGCTTAGGAGACAGGTCGGGAAACACCATATATTTT. Translated: CASSLGDRSGNTIYF.

The chain is built from TRBV3-1 (or the pseudogene TRBV3-2) and TRBJ1-1; 7 nucleotides match TRBD1. The CDR3 covers 13 residues. Germline trimming cut 2 bases from V and 4 bases from J; bases unmatched to any gene: 1. CDR1 is LGHDT and CDR2 is YNNKEL in the germline V gene (reference sequence). CDR3 sequence: CASSQPGGTEAFF. In nucleotides, the CDR3 is TGTGCCAGCAGCCAACCAGGGGGCACTGAAGCTTTCTTT.

The chain uses TRBV9 and TRBJ2-7; maybe TRBD2 (5 bases). V was pared by 0 bases and J by 4 bases, with 14 bases between. Germline CDR1 reads SGDLS; CDR2 reads YYNGEE. The CDR3 contains 15 residues. The CDR3 sequence is CASSVDGVGSYEQYF. The DNA for the CDR3 is TGTGCCAGCAGCGTAGACGGGGTCGGTTCGTACGAGCAGTACTTC.

This clone was found once. The rearrangement uses TRBV6-1 and TRBJ1-1; maybe TRBD1 (5 bases). Per germline, CDR1 MNHNS and CDR2 SASEGT. Trimming removed 3 bases at V and 0 bases at J, with 11 bases between. The CDR3 loop spans 15 amino acids. The chain's CDR3 is CASSERQGMNTEAFF. The CDR3 DNA follows: TGTGCCAGCAGTGAGAGGCAGGGCATGAACACTGAAGCTTTCTTT.

This clone came up once. The chain recombines TRBV5-1 with TRBJ2-1, with D perhaps TRBD2 (6 bases). V shed 5 bases and J shed 0 bases, with 12 bases lying between them. The CDR3 length is 15 residues. Germline loops: CDR1 SGHRS, CDR2 YFSETQ. CDR3 in amino acids: CASRRAGSSYNEQFF. CDR3 nucleotides: TGCGCCAGCAGGCGGGCGGGATCCTCCTACAATGAGCAGTTCTTC.

This clone was seen more than once but under ten times. The chain is built from TRBV19 and TRBJ2-5; tentative D call: TRBD2 (6 bases). This CDR3 has 12 residues. Germline V gene lookup returns CDR1 LNHDA and CDR2 SQIVND (reference sequence). Deletions cut 5 bases from V and 5 bases from J, with 9 bases between. CDR3 protein: CASSGGWETQYF. The CDR3 DNA is TGTGCCAGTAGTGGAGGGTGGGAGACCCAGTACTTC.

This clone has a single count. The CDR3 region is CASSQDIAAGEQFF. DNA of the CDR3: TGTGCCAGCAGCCAAGACATAGCGGCGGGTGAGCAGTTCTTC. This chain uses TRBV7-9 with TRBJ2-1; possibly TRBD2 for D (6 bases). Germline V CDR1 and CDR2: SEHNR, FQNEAQ (reference sequence). The CDR3 covers 14 residues. V was pared by 5 bases and J by 9 bases, with 17 bases between.

V and J are TRBV9 and TRBJ1-1, with D possibly TRBD1 on 6 matching bases. Germline CDR1 is SGDLS and CDR2 is YYNGEE. CDR3 length: 16 residues. The germline V and J ends were trimmed by 0 bases and 4 bases, with 16 bases remaining between them. The chain's CDR3 is CASSVAAGVGGTEAFF. The DNA of the CDR3 is TGTGCCAGCAGCGTAGCCGCAGGGGTCGGAGGCACTGAAGCTTTCTTT.

V is TRBV20-1 and J is TRBJ1-1, with D perhaps TRBD1 (5 bases). The germline V gene encodes CDR1 DFQATT and CDR2 SNEGSKA (reference sequence). The CDR3 extends over 13 amino acids. V was trimmed by 3 bases and J by 1 base, leaving 9 bases between them. The CDR3 nucleotides read TGCAGTGCTAGTTCAGGGTCGAACACTGAAGCTTTCTTT. It encodes CSASSGSNTEAFF.

The chain employs TRBV28 and TRBJ2-6; D is perhaps TRBD1 (6 bases). The V end lost 5 bases, the J end lost 10 bases, and 18 bases lay between the germline ends. Germline loops: CDR1 MDHEN, CDR2 SYDVKM. This CDR3 spans 15 amino acids. The CDR3 spells CASSPLTGWLNVLTF. The CDR3 coding sequence is TGTGCCAGCAGTCCACTGACAGGATGGTTGAACGTCCTGACTTTC.

The chain carries TRBV11-1 and TRBJ2-5, with 7 bases lining up with TRBD2. V lost 2 bases and J lost 1; bases outside the gene matches: 7. This CDR3 spans 16 amino acids. The germline V gene encodes CDR1 SGHAT and CDR2 FQDESV (reference sequence). The chain's CDR3 is CASSLKPGRAQETQYF. As DNA, the CDR3 is TGTGCCAGCAGCTTAAAGCCTGGGAGGGCCCAAGAGACCCAGTACTTC.

This chain links TRBV6-4 with TRBJ2-1, with TRBD2 matching 10 bases. Trimming at V came to 6 bases and at J to 7 bases, leaving 12 bases not matched to a gene. Germline V gene sequence: CDR1 MRHNA, CDR2 SNTAGT. The CDR3 is made up of 16 amino acids. CDR3 region: CASRPTSGALFNEQFF. DNA for the CDR3: TGTGCCAGCAGACCTACTAGCGGGGCCCTCTTTAATGAGCAGTTCTTC.

J is TRBJ2-1 and V is TRBV6-6; D is possibly TRBD1 (5 bases). CDR3 size: 16 residues. The V end lost 3 bases, the J end lost 0 bases, and 12 bases lay between the germline ends. Germline CDR1 MNHNY, CDR2 SVGAGI (reference sequence). The CDR3 DNA reads as TGTGCCAGCAGTTATAGGGGCCAGAGCTCCTACAATGAGCAGTTCTTC. This sequence encodes CASSYRGQSSYNEQFF.

The sample holds one count of this clone. The J gene is TRBJ1-6, the V gene TRBV28, with D maybe TRBD1 (5 bases). V lost 5 bases, J lost 6 bases, and 14 bases lay in between. CDR3 length: 15 residues. CDR1 is MDHEN, CDR2 SYDVKM, per germline. In DNA form, the CDR3 reads TGTGCCAGCAGTACCCGACCGGGGGGTAATTCACCCCTCCACTTT. Translation gives CASSTRPGGNSPLHF.

The chain employs TRBV19 and TRBJ2-7; 11 bases are shared with TRBD2. The germline gives CDR1 LNHDA, CDR2 SQIVND (reference sequence). CDR3 length: 15 residues. V shed 4 bases, J shed 2 bases, and the junction held 4 bases outside the gene matches. In DNA, the CDR3 is TGTGCCAGTAGTAGGAGACTAGCGGGACCCTACGAGCAGTACTTC. Amino acid sequence: CASSRRLAGPYEQYF.